This TCR beta chain was captured in a study of post-analysis software for immune sequencing data. Study summary: Relapsing-remitting, secondary progressive and progressive-relapsing forms made up the multiple sclerosis disease courses. Study conclusions and caveats: About 5 TRBV segments occurring more often in patients than controls included TRBV5-6, TRBV5-1 and TRBV20-1. Analysis by F measure revealed that same-batch samples clustered strongly together. For normalized Chao1 diversity, multiple sclerosis patients scored significantly lower than controls did.

Details on this clonotype: The antigen is not known.

Every TCR beta cDNA library bore unique molecular identifiers. Starting from approximately 0.95 to 9.8 million T cells, the study yielded about 490,000 cDNA molecules. TCRdb passed the PCR reads through MiXCR, listing each CDR3 protein once. The profile shows roughly 540,000 distinct CDR3 sequences, under 40% of them singletons. The junction had 7 bases not matched to a gene; V was cut back by 5 bases and J by 0 bases. The CDR3 spans 17 residues. Germline loops: CDR1 LNHNV, CDR2 YYDKDF (reference sequence). Material for sequencing was blood. This clonotype was obtained from a girl aged 2 to 17 with multiple sclerosis. The chain has TRBV15 and TRBJ2-6, with 7 bases fitting TRBD1. The CDR3 bases are TGTGCCACCAGCCCCCGGACAGGACGCTCTGGGGCCAACGTCCTGACTTTC. Translation: CATSPRTGRSGANVLTF.